The clone carrying this TCR beta chain was detected only once. Some clones are missing from TCRdb's copy, which holds only in-frame ones; the method was immunoSEQ multiplex PCR. The sample has approximately 76,000 clones; 94% are singletons. The sample belongs to a study of cytomegalovirus exposure and HLA in healthy donors. Germline V gene lookup returns CDR1 LGHNA and CDR2 YNFKEQ. The CDR3 sequence is 15 residues long. Trimming took 0 bases from V and 9 from J, leaving 12 bases between them. This chain connects TRBV4-2 to TRBJ1-6; D ambiguous. The source is a woman in her late teens or twenties in good health and CMV-seronegative. Sample: PBMCs. The CDR3 sequence is CASSQDRLAGSPLHF. CDR3 nucleotide sequence: TGTGCCAGCAGCCAAGACCGTCTGGCGGGTTCACCCCTCCACTTT.